This TCR beta chain appears in the sequencing data of a study of OX40 agonist ivuxolimab in advanced cancers. Study details: The dose-escalation cohort was around 83% male, with a mean age of 60 years, ranging about 23 to 90. The study's findings and limits: Certain nonresponding patients likewise had low normalized T-cell clonal expansion.

Repertoires were generated with immunoSEQ multiplex PCR, while TCRdb's copy carries only in-frame clones and drops some. The table has some 90,000 clones, about nine tenths seen once. Looked up from germline, CDR1 is SGHVS and CDR2 is FQNEAQ. Deletions cut 1 base from V and 7 bases from J, with 10 bases between. CDR3 size: 14 residues. A note on this clone: Its antigen is unknown.

The chain couples TRBV7-8 to TRBJ1-4; D gene unclear. The sequence derives from an adult with an advanced solid tumor such as melanoma, head and neck, liver or kidney cancer. The sample here was CD4+ or CD8+ T cells sorted from blood, taken in a trial of the OX40 agonist ivuxolimab. The CDR3: CASSLVEGGEKLFF. For the CDR3, the DNA is TGTGCCAGCAGCTTAGTGGAGGGAGGTGAAAAACTGTTTTTT. Supplemented by reference TRBV7-8 and TRBJ1-4, the full variable domain reads GAGVSQSPRYKVAKRGQDVALRCDPISGHVSLFWYQQALGQGPEFLTYFQNEAQLDKSGLPSDRFFAERPEGSVSTLKIQRTQQEDSAVYLCASSLVEGGEKLFFGSGTQLSVL.